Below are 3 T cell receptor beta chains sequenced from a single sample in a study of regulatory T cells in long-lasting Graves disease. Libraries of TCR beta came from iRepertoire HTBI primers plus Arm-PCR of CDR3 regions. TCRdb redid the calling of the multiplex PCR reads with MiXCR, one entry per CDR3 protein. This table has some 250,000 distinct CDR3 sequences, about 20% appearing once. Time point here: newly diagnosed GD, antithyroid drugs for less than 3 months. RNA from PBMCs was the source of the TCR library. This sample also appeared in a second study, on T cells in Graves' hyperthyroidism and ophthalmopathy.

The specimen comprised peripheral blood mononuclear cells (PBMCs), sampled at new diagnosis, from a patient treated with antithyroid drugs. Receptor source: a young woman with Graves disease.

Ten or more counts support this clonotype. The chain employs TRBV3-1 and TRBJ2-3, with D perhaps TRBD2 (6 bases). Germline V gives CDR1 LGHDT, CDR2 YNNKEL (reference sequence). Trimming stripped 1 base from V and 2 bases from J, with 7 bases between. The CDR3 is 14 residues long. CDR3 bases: TGTGCCAGCAGCCAAGCGGGGGTCACAGATACGCAGTATTTT. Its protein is CASSQAGVTDTQYF.

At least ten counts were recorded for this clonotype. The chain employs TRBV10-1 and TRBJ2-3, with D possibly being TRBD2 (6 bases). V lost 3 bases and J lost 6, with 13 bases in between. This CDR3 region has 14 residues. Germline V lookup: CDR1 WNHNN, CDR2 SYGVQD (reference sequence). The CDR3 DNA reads TGCGCCAGCAGTGACGCGGGGCCAGGGGATACGCAGTATTTT. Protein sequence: CASSDAGPGDTQYF.

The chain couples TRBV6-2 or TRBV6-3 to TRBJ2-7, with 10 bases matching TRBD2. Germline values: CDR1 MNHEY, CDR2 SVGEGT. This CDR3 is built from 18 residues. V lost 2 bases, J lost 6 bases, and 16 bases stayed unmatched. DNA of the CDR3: TGTGCCAGCAGTTACGGATTGGGTAGCGGGGGGCCATTACGCGAGCAGTACTTC. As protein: CASSYGLGSGGPLREQYF.